This T cell receptor (beta chain) stems from a study of blood T cell repertoires in COVID-19. This clone occurred a few times. The junction differs from germline at one of its ends, possibly a read error. Germline CDR1 and CDR2: KGHSH and LQKENI. The CDR3 runs to 15 residues. Ages ranged from roughly 18 to 100 years, with residence in around 24 US areas. Cohorts were determined from participant-reported clinical history. Original processing methods: Quantification of nucleated cells was approximated via reference gene primer amplification. Data came from immunoSEQ multiplex PCR; TCRdb stores just in-frame clones and leaves some out. Clone size and V and J calls were adopted from that table, with D and trimming inferred from the DNA. Of 290,000 or so clones listed, 90% were seen once; the top ten hold roughly 4.3%.

This TCR was sampled from a woman between 18 and 29 years old with acute COVID-19. This chain links TRBV18 with TRBJ2-5, with TRBD2 as a possible D gene (7 bases). The material sequenced was PBMCs or T cells enriched from blood (not recorded which). The CDR3 coding sequence is TGTGCCAGCTCACCAGGGTCAGCGGGACAAGGGACCCAGTACTTC. Translated, it gives CASSPGSAGQGTQYF.